The 12 T cell receptor beta chains below come from one sample, sequenced in a study of T cell responses to AZD1222 COVID-19 vaccine. Sequenced by immunoSEQ multiplex PCR; TCRdb stores in-frame clones only, minus some. This sample has 150,000 to 200,000 clones, with over 90% found just once. Sequencing was performed on peripheral blood, taken on day 0 of AZD1222 vaccination. Every receptor here comes from an adult in good health.

The chain is built from TRBV20-1 and TRBJ1-5; possibly TRBD1 for D (6 bases). CDR3 length: 13 residues. Trimming cost V 3 bases and J 5 bases, with 11 bases left between them. Germline loops: CDR1 DFQATT, CDR2 SNEGSKA (reference sequence). The CDR3 coding sequence is TGCAGTGCTAGTAAGGACAGTTATCAGCCCCAGCATTTT. Amino acid sequence: CSASKDSYQPQHF.

This chain uses TRBV4-1 with TRBJ1-3; D gene uncertain. Looked up from germline, CDR1 is MGHRA and CDR2 is YSYEKL. The CDR3 is 17 residues long. V lost 1 base and J 0 bases, leaving 13 bases between the germline ends. The CDR3 region is CASSQGAPGSSGNTIYF. For the CDR3, the DNA is TGCGCCAGCAGCCAAGGAGCCCCGGGGAGCTCTGGAAACACCATATATTTT.

This rearrangement joins TRBV30 to TRBJ1-5; D is undetermined. From germline, CDR1 is GTSNPN and CDR2 SVGIG (reference sequence). The CDR3 length is 15 residues. V lost 2 bases, J lost 2 bases, and 13 bases lay in between. DNA for the CDR3: TGTGCCTGGAGTCTGGAGGGTTGGGGCAATCAGCCCCAGCATTTT. Residues: CAWSLEGWGNQPQHF.

J is TRBJ1-1 and V is TRBV7-9, with D hard to call. Trimming removed 3 bases from V and 7 bases from J, with 18 bases in between. The CDR3 covers 15 residues. Germline CDR1 is SEHNR and CDR2 is FQNEAQ (reference sequence). Here the CDR3 reads CASSLAGIYSIEAFF. In DNA form, the CDR3 reads TGTGCCAGCAGCTTGGCTGGGATCTACTCTATTGAAGCTTTCTTT.

The genes are TRBV2 and TRBJ2-3; 8 bases map to TRBD2. The CDR3 sequence is 15 residues long. J lost 3 bases, V lost 6 bases, and 8 bases had no gene match. Germline CDR1 and CDR2: SNHLY and FYNNEI. The CDR3: CASRLRTSGTDTQYF. In nucleotides, the CDR3 is TGTGCCAGCAGGTTACGAACTAGCGGTACAGATACGCAGTATTTT.

The sample holds a few counts of this clone. The chain combines TRBV7-9 with TRBJ1-1, with TRBD1 identical over 8 bases. Trimming cost V 5 bases and J 0 bases; bases outside gene matches: 2. The CDR3 is 14 residues long. Germline CDR1 SEHNR, CDR2 FQNEAQ (reference sequence). The CDR3 region is CASSLGQVNTEAFF. The CDR3, as DNA: TGTGCCAGCAGCCTGGGACAGGTGAACACTGAAGCTTTCTTT.

The gene calls are TRBV11-2 and TRBJ1-2; D ambiguous. The CDR3 totals 15 residues. V gave up 2 bases and J gave up 2 bases, with 12 bases separating them. Looked up from germline, CDR1 is SGHAT and CDR2 is FQNNGV. Written as DNA, the CDR3 is TGTGCCAGCAGCTTAACGGGGATTGTCAACTATGGCTACACCTTC. This encodes CASSLTGIVNYGYTF.

A note on this clone: At one end the junction does not follow the germline gene, possibly because of a read error. The chain joins TRBV20-1 to TRBJ1-2; D not resolved. CDR1 and CDR2 from the germline V gene are DFQATT and SNEGSKA (reference sequence). The CDR3 runs to 10 residues. The CDR3 coding sequence is TGCAGTGCTCCCAACGTCGGTCTTCCCTTC. As protein: CSAPNVGLPF.

This chain links TRBV7-9 with TRBJ1-2; D unresolved. The V end was cut by 0 bases, the J end by 5 bases, with 16 bases between. Germline CDR1 and CDR2: SEHNR and FQNEAQ (reference sequence). This CDR3 spans 16 amino acids. The chain's CDR3 is CASSLAQAVREYGYTF. Written as DNA, the CDR3 is TGTGCCAGCAGCTTAGCGCAAGCTGTCAGAGAGTATGGCTACACCTTC.

Here the CDR3 DNA reads TGTGCCAGCAGCCAAGTCCCCACAGGGGGTGCCTACAATGAGCAGTTCTTC. It encodes CASSQVPTGGAYNEQFF. The rearrangement joins TRBV3-1 (or the pseudogene TRBV3-2) to TRBJ2-1; TRBD1 aligns across 8 bases. The trim removed 1 base at V and 2 bases at J, leaving 7 bases unmatched. Germline CDR1 and CDR2: LGHDT and YNNKEL (reference sequence). This CDR3 contains 17 residues.

CDR3 nucleotide sequence: TGTGCCAGCAGAACAACGGGGGTCATTCAGTACTTC. Protein sequence: CASRTTGVIQYF. V gene TRBV12-3 or TRBV12-4 combines with J gene TRBJ2-4; D possibly corresponds to TRBD2 (6 bases). This CDR3 has 12 amino acids. V lost 6 bases to trimming and J lost 9 bases, with 12 bases between them.

The chain couples TRBV28 to TRBJ1-5; no clear D. This CDR3 is built from 12 residues. CDR1 is MDHEN, CDR2 SYDVKM, per germline. V was clipped by 6 bases and J by 2 bases, with 5 bases between them. CDR3 nucleotide sequence: TGTGCCAGCAGCCGGCGCAATCAGCCCCAGCATTTT. Its translation is CASSRRNQPQHF.